This T cell receptor (beta chain) stems from a study of regulatory T cells in long-lasting Graves disease. Study context: Less than 3 months of antithyroid drugs had been taken by newly diagnosed Graves' patients. Findings and caveats of the study: When disease was persistent, TRBV28, TRBJ1-2 and TRBJ2-5 were the favored segments.

About this clonotype: Antigen unknown. The conserved closing phenylalanine or tryptophan is absent in this CDR3, likely reflecting a read error. No DNA is shown, since the ends of the CDR3 on it are uncertain; the CDR3 is the one TCRdb lists.

The CDR3 length equals 8 residues, ends included. Germline V lookup: CDR1 SGHTA, CDR2 FQGNSA. Documented time point: newly diagnosed GD, antithyroid drugs for less than 3 months. From PBMCs, RNA was extracted and then used to make the TCR library. With iRepertoire HTBI primers and Arm-PCR of CDR3 regions, TCR beta libraries were built. TCRdb used MiXCR to reprocess the multiplex PCR reads, holding one entry per CDR3 protein. Found here are 200,000 to 250,000 distinct CDR3 sequences, about 17% of them singletons; the top ten hold around 21%. This TCR derives from a female donor with Graves disease. This specimen consisted of peripheral blood mononuclear cells (PBMCs), obtained at new diagnosis, from a patient treated with antithyroid drugs. This chain connects TRBV7-2 to TRBJ2-6; the DNA was not used to check the table's D call, TRBD2. The CDR3 spells CASSPETS.